Listed below are T cell receptor beta chains from one sample, sequenced in a study of T cell responses to AZD1222 COVID-19 vaccine. Using immunoSEQ multiplex PCR, the repertoire was profiled, and TCRdb retains in-frame clones only, with some absent. The sample contains roughly 70,000 clones, 70% to 80% of which appear only once. The sample here was peripheral blood, taken on day 0 of MenACWY control vaccination. The receptors come from an adult in good health. Both conserved end residues are part of each CDR3. The D gene is left open where the match is weak. A row's size may be missing; if present it is once, few, many or a size class.

V	J	size	D	length	CDR3	DNA
TRBV10-2	TRBJ2-1	.	TRBD2	17	CASSELASGREGHEQFF	TGCGCCAGCAGTGAGTTGGCTAGCGGGAGGGAAGGACATGAGCAGTTCTTC
TRBV15	TRBJ2-5	.	.	15	CATSLPQGLQETQYF	TGTGCCACCAGCCTTCCACAGGGACTACAAGAGACCCAGTACTTC
TRBV27	TRBJ1-6	.	.	15	CASSFGGDLNSPLHF	TGTGCCAGCAGTTTCGGGGGCGACCTTAATTCACCCCTCCACTTT
TRBV3-1/TRBV3-2	TRBJ2-1	.	TRBD2	13	CASSQTSGEKQFF	TGTGCCAGCAGCCAAACTAGCGGGGAAAAGCAGTTCTTC
TRBV19	TRBJ1-5	.	TRBD1	14	CASSMTGINQPQHF	TGTGCCAGTAGCATGACAGGGATAAATCAGCCCCAGCATTTT
TRBV29-1	TRBJ1-2	.	TRBD1	14	CSAPRTGPIGGYTF	TGCAGCGCGCCTCGGACAGGGCCTATTGGGGGCTACACCTTC
TRBV2	TRBJ2-4	.	.	11	CASSEVAHQYF	TGTGCCAGCAGTGAAGTTGCCCACCAGTACTTC
TRBV4-1	TRBJ2-2	.	.	19	CASSPRRGPSDMNTGELFF	TGCGCCAGCAGCCCCCGCAGGGGACCCTCGGATATGAACACCGGGGAGCTGTTTTTT
TRBV19	TRBJ1-5	once	.	16	CASSIDLGPGNQPQHF	TGTGCCAGTAGTATAGATCTCGGGCCGGGCAATCAGCCCCAGCATTTT
TRBV6-5	TRBJ2-1	.	.	15	CASSYSRSSYNEQFF	TGTGCCAGCAGTTACTCTAGGAGCTCCTACAATGAGCAGTTCTTC
TRBV2	TRBJ2-5	.	TRBD1	14	CASRLQGARETQYF	TGTGCCAGTCGACTACAGGGGGCCAGGGAGACCCAGTACTTC
TRBV5-1	TRBJ2-5	once	.	15	CASSIGWGGEETQYF	TGCGCCAGCAGCATAGGTTGGGGTGGCGAAGAGACCCAGTACTTC
TRBV30	TRBJ1-3	few	.	15	CAWSAYGLLGNTIYF	TGTGCCTGGAGTGCTTACGGCTTACTGGGAAACACCATATATTTT
TRBV2	TRBJ1-3	.	TRBD1	16	CASRKEGQSAGNTIYF	TGTGCCAGCCGAAAGGAGGGACAGTCCGCTGGAAACACCATATATTTT
TRBV6-6	TRBJ2-7	.	.	13	CASSRFQGDEQYF	TGTGCCAGCAGTAGATTCCAGGGTGACGAGCAGTACTTC
TRBV19	TRBJ1-2	.	.	14	CASSTNRELRGYTF	TGTGCCAGTAGTACAAACAGGGAGTTGAGAGGCTACACCTTC
TRBV5-1	TRBJ2-2	.	TRBD2	16	CASSLAPSGSSGELFF	TGCGCCAGCAGCTTGGCGCCTAGCGGGAGCTCCGGGGAGCTGTTTTTT
TRBV12-3/TRBV12-4	TRBJ1-1	.	.	13	CASFLGGHTEAFF	TGTGCCAGCTTCCTGGGGGGGCACACTGAAGCTTTCTTT
TRBV9	TRBJ1-6	few	.	13	CASSNARNSPLHF	TGTGCCAGCAGCAATGCCCGTAATTCACCCCTCCACTTT
TRBV10-3	TRBJ1-5	.	.	12	CATGEGRQPQHF	TGTGCTACTGGGGAGGGCAGACAGCCCCAGCATTTT
TRBV2	TRBJ1-5	.	TRBD1	14	CASSDWDRGQPQHF	TGTGCCAGCAGTGACTGGGACAGGGGTCAGCCCCAGCATTTT
TRBV5-1	TRBJ2-1	.	.	16	CASRLGSESSYNEQFF	TGCGCCAGCAGGTTGGGTTCCGAAAGCTCCTACAATGAGCAGTTCTTC
TRBV11-2	TRBJ2-7	once	.	14	CASSQQGGNYEQYF	TGTGCCAGCAGCCAACAGGGGGGGAACTACGAGCAGTACTTC
TRBV7-2	TRBJ1-2	.	TRBD1	15	CASSLATGVQYGYTF	TGTGCCAGCAGCTTAGCGACAGGGGTCCAATATGGCTACACCTTC
TRBV28	TRBJ2-7	.	.	16	CASSFPRGRGNDEQYF	TGTGCCAGCAGTTTCCCCCGTGGCAGGGGTAACGACGAGCAGTACTTC
TRBV12-3/TRBV12-4	TRBJ1-2	once	.	12	CASSLGTDGYTF	TGTGCCAGCAGTTTAGGGACGGATGGCTACACCTTC
TRBV5-1	TRBJ2-1	.	TRBD2	17	CASSPIAGLAIGNEQFF	TGCGCCAGCAGCCCCATCGCGGGACTAGCGATCGGCAATGAGCAGTTCTTC
TRBV7-3	TRBJ2-2	once	.	16	CASSLLGGPNTGELFF	TGTGCCAGCAGCCTGCTCGGGGGGCCAAACACCGGGGAGCTGTTTTTT
TRBV3-1/TRBV3-2	TRBJ2-5	.	TRBD2	16	CASSQDKRGKWETQYF	TGTGCCAGCAGCCAAGATAAGCGGGGGAAGTGGGAGACCCAGTACTTC
TRBV29-1	TRBJ2-1	.	TRBD1	15	CSVEGRTGAYNEQFF	TGCAGCGTTGAGGGTCGGACAGGGGCCTACAATGAGCAGTTCTTC
TRBV3-1/TRBV3-2	TRBJ2-7	.	TRBD2	14	CASSQTSGRNEQYF	TGTGCCAGCAGCCAGACTAGCGGGAGAAACGAGCAGTACTTC
TRBV29-1	TRBJ1-1	.	.	14	CSVDRTEGHTEAFF	TGCAGCGTTGATAGAACGGAGGGGCACACTGAAGCTTTCTTT
TRBV9	TRBJ1-6	.	TRBD1	16	CASSAFGQGGNSPLHF	TGTGCCAGCAGCGCCTTCGGACAGGGGGGTAATTCACCCCTCCACTTT
TRBV23-1	TRBJ2-7	few	TRBD1	14	CASSQSGQDSEQYF	TGCGCCAGCAGTCAATCGGGACAGGATAGCGAGCAGTACTTC
TRBV6-5	TRBJ1-5	.	.	13	CASNYYSNQPQHF	TGTGCCAGCAACTACTATAGCAATCAGCCCCAGCATTTT
TRBV5-1	TRBJ1-1	few	.	13	CASSLEVNTEAFF	TGCGCCAGCAGCTTGGAAGTGAACACTGAAGCTTTCTTT
TRBV29-1	TRBJ2-7	.	TRBD1	13	CSVAGQGGNEQYF	TGCAGCGTTGCGGGACAGGGAGGCAACGAGCAGTACTTC
TRBV7-2	TRBJ2-5	.	TRBD2	14	CASSLAGLEETQYF	TGTGCCAGCAGCTTAGCGGGACTAGAAGAGACCCAGTACTTC
TRBV7-2	TRBJ1-1	.	.	13	CASSLSGTTEAFF	TGTGCCAGCAGCTTAAGCGGGACCACTGAAGCTTTCTTT
TRBV20-1	TRBJ1-3	.	.	11	CSAHIRNTIYF	TGCAGTGCCCACATCAGGAACACCATATATTTT
TRBV2	TRBJ1-3	.	.	13	CASSPSSGNTIYF	TGTGCCAGCAGTCCGAGCTCTGGAAACACCATATATTTT
TRBV5-1	TRBJ2-7	.	.	15	CASSFTAGHSREQYF	TGCGCCAGCAGCTTTACGGCAGGCCACTCGAGAGAGCAGTACTTC
TRBV3-1/TRBV3-2	TRBJ2-5	once	.	15	CASSQDRAEGETQYF	TGTGCCAGCAGCCAAGACCGCGCGGAGGGGGAGACCCAGTACTTC
TRBV5-4	TRBJ1-2	few	.	13	CASYHPDTYGYTF	TGTGCCAGCTACCATCCGGACACTTATGGCTACACCTTC
TRBV4-3	TRBJ2-6	few	.	16	CASSQTVGSGANVLTF	TGCGCCAGCAGCCAGACAGTAGGCTCTGGGGCCAACGTCCTGACTTTC